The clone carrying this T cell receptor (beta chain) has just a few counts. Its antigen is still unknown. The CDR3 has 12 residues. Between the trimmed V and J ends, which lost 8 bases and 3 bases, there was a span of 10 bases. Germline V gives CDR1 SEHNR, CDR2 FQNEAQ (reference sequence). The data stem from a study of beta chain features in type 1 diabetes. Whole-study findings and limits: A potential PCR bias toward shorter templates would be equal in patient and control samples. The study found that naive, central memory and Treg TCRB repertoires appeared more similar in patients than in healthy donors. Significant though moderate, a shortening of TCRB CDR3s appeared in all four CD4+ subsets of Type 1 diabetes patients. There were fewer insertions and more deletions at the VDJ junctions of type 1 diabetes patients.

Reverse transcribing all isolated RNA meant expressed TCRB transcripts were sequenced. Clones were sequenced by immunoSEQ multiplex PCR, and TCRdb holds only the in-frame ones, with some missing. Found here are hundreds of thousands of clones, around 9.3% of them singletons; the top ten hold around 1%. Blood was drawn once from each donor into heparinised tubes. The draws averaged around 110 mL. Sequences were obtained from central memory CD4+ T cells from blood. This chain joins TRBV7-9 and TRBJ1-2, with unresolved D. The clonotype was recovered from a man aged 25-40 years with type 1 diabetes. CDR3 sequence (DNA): TGTGCCAGCTCCGGGGAGTACTATGGCTACACCTTC. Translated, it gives CASSGEYYGYTF.